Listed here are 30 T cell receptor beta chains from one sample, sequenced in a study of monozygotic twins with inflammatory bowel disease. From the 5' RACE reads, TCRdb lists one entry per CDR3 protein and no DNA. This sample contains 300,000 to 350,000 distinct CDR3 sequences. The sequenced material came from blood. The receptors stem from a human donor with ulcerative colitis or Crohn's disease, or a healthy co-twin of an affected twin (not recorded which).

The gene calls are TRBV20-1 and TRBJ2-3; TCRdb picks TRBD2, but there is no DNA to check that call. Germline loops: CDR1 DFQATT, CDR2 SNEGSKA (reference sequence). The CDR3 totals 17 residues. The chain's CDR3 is CSARRWAGTYLADTQYF.

The CDR3 loop is CAISEILVGYNEQFF. The V gene is TRBV10-3, the J gene TRBJ2-1. CDR1 and CDR2 (germline): ENHRY, SYGVKD. CDR3 length: 15 residues.

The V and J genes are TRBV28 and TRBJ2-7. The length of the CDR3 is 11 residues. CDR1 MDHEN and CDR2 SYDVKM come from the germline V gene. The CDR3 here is CASSLSRKSYF.

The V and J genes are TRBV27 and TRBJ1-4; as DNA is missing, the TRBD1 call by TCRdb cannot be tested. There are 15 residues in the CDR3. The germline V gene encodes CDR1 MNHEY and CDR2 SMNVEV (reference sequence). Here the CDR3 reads CASSLSPGGNEKLFF. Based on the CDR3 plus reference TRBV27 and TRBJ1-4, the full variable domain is EAQVTQNPRYLITVTGKKLTVTCSQNMNHEYMSWYRQDPGLGLRQIYYSMNVEVTDKGDVPEGYKVSRKEKRNFPLILESPSPNQTSLYFCASSLSPGGNEKLFFGSGTQLSVL.

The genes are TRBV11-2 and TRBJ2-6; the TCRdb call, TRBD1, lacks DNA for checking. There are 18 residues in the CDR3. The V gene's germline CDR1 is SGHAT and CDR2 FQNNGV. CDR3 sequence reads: CASSLLGTGRPGANVLTF.

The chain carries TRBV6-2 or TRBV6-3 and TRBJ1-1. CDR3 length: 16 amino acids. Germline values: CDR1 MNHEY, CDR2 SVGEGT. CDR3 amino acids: CASSYSRSRGGTEAFF.

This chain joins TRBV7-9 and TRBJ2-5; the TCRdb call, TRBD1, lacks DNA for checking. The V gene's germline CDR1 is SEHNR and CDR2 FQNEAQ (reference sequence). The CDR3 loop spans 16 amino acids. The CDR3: CASSLGRGGDQETQYF.

CDR3 loop: CASSLTPGQSYGYTF. The J gene is TRBJ1-2, the V gene TRBV7-2; the TCRdb call, TRBD1, lacks DNA for checking. CDR1 SGHTA and CDR2 FQGNSA come from the germline V gene. CDR3 length: 15 amino acids.

CDR3 loop: CASSSSGLGPAFF. V and J are TRBV11-2 and TRBJ1-1. Germline V gene lookup returns CDR1 SGHAT and CDR2 FQNNGV. This CDR3 spans 13 amino acids. The whole variable domain, filled in from reference TRBV11-2 and TRBJ1-1, reads EAGVAQSPRYKIIEKRQSVAFWCNPISGHATLYWYQQILGQGPKLLIQFQNNGVVDDSQLPKDRFSAERLKGVDSTLKIQPAKLEDSAVYLCASSSSGLGPAFFGQGTRLTVV.

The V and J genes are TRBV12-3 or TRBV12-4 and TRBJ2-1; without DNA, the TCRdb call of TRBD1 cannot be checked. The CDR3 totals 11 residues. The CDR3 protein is CASSPTGEQFF.

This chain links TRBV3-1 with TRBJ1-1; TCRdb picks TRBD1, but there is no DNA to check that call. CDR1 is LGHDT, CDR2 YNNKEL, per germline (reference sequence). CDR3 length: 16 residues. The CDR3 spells CASSQDPTGANTEAFF.

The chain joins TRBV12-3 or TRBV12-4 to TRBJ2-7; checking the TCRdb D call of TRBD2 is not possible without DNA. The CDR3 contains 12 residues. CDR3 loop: CASTNGLVEQYF.

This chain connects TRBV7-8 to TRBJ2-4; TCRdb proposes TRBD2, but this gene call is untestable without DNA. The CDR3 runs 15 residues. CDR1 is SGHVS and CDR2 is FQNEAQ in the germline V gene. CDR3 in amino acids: CASSSLTSGDNIQYF.

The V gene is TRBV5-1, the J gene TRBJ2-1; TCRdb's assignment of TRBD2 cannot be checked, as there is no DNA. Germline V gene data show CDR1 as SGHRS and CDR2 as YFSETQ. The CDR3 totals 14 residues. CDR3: CASMLAGGLNEQFF.

This CDR3 reads CAWRAGLAAEAFF. The rearrangement joins TRBV30 to TRBJ1-1. CDR3 length: 13 residues. The germline V gene has CDR1 GTSNPN and CDR2 SVGIG (reference sequence).

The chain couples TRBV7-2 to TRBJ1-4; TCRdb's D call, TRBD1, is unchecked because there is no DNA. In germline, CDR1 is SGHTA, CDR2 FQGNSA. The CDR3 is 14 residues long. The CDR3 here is CASSPDRGKEKLFF.

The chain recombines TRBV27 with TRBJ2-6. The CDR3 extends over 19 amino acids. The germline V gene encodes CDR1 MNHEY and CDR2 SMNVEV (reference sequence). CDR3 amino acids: CASGFRGLDHFSGANVLTF.

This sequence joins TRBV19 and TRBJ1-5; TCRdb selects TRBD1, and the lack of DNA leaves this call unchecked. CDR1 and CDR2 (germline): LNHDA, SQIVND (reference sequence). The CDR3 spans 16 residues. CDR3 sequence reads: CASSAGGLGSGQPQHF.

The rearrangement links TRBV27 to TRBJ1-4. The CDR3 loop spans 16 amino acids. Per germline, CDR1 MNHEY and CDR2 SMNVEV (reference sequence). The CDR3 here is CASSPRRPLKGEKLFF. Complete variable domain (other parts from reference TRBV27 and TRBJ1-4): EAQVTQNPRYLITVTGKKLTVTCSQNMNHEYMSWYRQDPGLGLRQIYYSMNVEVTDKGDVPEGYKVSRKEKRNFPLILESPSPNQTSLYFCASSPRRPLKGEKLFFGSGTQLSVL.

CDR3 residues: CAWTGDNSPLHF. This rearrangement joins TRBV30 to TRBJ1-6; the D gene TCRdb calls, TRBD1, cannot be checked with no DNA. CDR1 is GTSNPN, CDR2 SVGIG, per germline (reference sequence). CDR3 size: 12 residues.

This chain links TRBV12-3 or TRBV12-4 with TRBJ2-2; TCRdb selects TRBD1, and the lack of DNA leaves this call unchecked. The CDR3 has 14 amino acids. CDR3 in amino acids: CASAPLVGTGELFF.

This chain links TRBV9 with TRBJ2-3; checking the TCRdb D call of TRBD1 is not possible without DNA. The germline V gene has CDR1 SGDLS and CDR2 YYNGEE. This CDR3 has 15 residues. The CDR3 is CASSVVAGGTDTQYF.

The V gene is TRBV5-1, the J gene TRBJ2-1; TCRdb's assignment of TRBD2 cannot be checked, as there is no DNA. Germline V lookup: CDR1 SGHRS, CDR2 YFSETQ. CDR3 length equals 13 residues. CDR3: CASSRAVVDEQFF.

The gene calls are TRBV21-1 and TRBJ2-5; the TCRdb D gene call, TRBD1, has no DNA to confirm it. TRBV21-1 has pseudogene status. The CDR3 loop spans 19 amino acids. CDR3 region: CASSKGQARVGRPQETQYF.

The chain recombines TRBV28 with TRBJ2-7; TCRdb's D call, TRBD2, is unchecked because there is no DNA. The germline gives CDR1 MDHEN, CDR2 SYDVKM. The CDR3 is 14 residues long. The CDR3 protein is CATRAGTRLYEQYF.

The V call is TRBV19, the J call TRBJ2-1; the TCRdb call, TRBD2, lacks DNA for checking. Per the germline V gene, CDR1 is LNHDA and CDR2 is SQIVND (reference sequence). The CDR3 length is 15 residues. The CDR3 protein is CASSIPGLSNNEQFF.

This CDR3 is CASSLPQPEQFF. The chain is built from TRBV11-2 and TRBJ2-1; without DNA, the TCRdb call of TRBD1 cannot be checked. This CDR3 has 12 amino acids. Looked up from germline, CDR1 is SGHAT and CDR2 is FQNNGV.

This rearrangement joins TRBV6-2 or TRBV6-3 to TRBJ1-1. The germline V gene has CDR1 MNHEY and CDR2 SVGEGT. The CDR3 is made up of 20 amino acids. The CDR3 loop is CASSYSGGRWAQSMNTEAFF.

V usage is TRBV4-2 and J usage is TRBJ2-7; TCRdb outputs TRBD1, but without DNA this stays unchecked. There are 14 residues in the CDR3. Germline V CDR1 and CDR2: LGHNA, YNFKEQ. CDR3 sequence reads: CASSQARGGYEQYF.

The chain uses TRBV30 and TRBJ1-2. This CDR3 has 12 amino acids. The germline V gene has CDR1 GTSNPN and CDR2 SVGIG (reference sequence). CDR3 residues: CAWRASNYGYTF.